Given below is one T cell receptor beta chain in context. What it binds is not known. Trimming left V 4 bases short and J 0 bases short, with 18 bases between. Germline-derived CDR1 and CDR2 are KGHDR and SFDVKD. The CDR3 loop spans 19 amino acids. This sample stems from a study of T cell responses to AZD1222 COVID-19 vaccine. Overall study findings and caveats: Across spike, vaccine-associated CD4 TCRs were found, dominant at 160-218 and 743-854.

Here immunoSEQ multiplex PCR was the method, and the copy in TCRdb shows in-frame clones only, minus some. Seen here are approximately 150,000 clones, about nine tenths observed once, and the top ten hold about 6%. The clonotype comes from an adult who received the AZD1222 COVID-19 vaccine. The input for sequencing was peripheral blood, taken 28 days after the second AZD1222 dose. J is TRBJ2-6 and V is TRBV24-1; D is unclear. The CDR3 region is CATSDPLALTPSGANVLTF. The DNA for the CDR3 is TGTGCCACCAGTGACCCCCTTGCCTTGACTCCCTCTGGGGCCAACGTCCTGACTTTC.